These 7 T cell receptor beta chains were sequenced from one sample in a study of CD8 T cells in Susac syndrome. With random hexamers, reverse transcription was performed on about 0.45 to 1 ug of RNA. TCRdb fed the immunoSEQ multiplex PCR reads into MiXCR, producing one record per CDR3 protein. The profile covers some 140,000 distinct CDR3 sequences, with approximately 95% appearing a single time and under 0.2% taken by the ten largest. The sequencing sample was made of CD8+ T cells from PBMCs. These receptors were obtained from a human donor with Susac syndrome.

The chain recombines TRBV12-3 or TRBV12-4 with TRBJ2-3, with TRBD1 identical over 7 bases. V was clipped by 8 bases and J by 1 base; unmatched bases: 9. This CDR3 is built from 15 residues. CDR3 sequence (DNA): TGTGCCAGCGACAGGGATTACTACGGCACAGATACGCAGTATTTT. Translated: CASDRDYYGTDTQYF.

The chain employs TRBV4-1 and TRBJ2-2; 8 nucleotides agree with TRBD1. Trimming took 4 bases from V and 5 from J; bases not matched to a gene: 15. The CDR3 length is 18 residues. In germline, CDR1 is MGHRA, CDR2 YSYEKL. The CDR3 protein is CASSLGQGASRKTGELFF. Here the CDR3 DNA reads TGCGCCAGCAGCCTAGGTCAGGGGGCATCACGGAAGACCGGGGAGCTGTTTTTT.

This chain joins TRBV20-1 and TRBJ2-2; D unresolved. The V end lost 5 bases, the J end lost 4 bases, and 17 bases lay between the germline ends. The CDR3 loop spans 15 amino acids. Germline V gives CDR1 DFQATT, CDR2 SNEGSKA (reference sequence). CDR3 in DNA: TGCAGTGCTTCGAGACAACGCCCTTCCACCGGGGAGCTGTTTTTT. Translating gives CSASRQRPSTGELFF.

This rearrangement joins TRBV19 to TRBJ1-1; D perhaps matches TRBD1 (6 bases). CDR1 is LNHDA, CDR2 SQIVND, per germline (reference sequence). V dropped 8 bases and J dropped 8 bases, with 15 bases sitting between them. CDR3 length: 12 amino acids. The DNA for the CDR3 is TGTGCCAGTGCCGGGGGGGGCTCGGAAGCTTTCTTT. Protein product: CASAGGGSEAFF.

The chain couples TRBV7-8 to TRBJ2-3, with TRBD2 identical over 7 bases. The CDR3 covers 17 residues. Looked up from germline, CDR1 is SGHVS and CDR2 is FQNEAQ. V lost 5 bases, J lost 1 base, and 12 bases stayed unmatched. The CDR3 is CASSATSGEGGTDTQYF. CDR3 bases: TGTGCCAGCAGCGCAACCTCCGGGGAGGGTGGCACAGATACGCAGTATTTT.

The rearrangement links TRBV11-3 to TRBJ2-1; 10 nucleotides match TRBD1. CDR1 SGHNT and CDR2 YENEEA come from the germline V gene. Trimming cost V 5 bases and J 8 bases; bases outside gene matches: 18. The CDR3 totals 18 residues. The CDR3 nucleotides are TGTGCCAGCAGCGTAGGGCGGGTCGCGGGACAGGGGCAGGATGAGCAGTTCTTC. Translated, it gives CASSVGRVAGQGQDEQFF.

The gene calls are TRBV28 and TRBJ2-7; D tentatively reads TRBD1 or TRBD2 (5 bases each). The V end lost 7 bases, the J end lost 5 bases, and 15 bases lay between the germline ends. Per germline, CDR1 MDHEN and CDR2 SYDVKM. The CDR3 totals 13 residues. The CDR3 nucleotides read TGTGCCAGCACCTTGGGGGTTCTCGACGAGCAGTACTTC. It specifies CASTLGVLDEQYF. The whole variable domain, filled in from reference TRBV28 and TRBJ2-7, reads DVKVTQSSRYLVKRTGEKVFLECVQDMDHENMFWYRQDPGLGLRLIYFSYDVKMKEKGDIPEGYSVSREKKERFSLILESASTNQTSMYLCASTLGVLDEQYFGPGTRLTVT.